This paragraph covers one TCR beta chain sequence. Its matching antigen is unknown. Negative selection yielded untouched CD4+ T cells of average approximately 98% purity. Purity of the untouched CD4+ T cells was roughly 98%. Germline lookup yields CDR1 SGHVS and CDR2 FQNEAQ. The CDR3 length is 13 residues. After removal of 4 bases from V and 6 bases from J, the junction contained 4 bases not matched to a gene. This entry comes from a study of T cell repertoires and HLA-DP antigens. Looking at the study overall: CD4+ T cells were cocultured with HeLa cells expressing HLA-DP.

Primers targeted 54 TRBV and 13 TRBJ segments. The repertoire was sequenced with immunoSEQ multiplex PCR; TCRdb's copy has only in-frame clones and lacks some. The sample includes approximately 89,000 clones, about nine tenths of them seen just once. The chain links TRBV7-8 to TRBJ2-7; 9 bases agree with TRBD1. The receptor's source is a man aged 50-60 years in good health and CMV-seronegative. Material for sequencing was CD4+ T cells from PBMCs. For the CDR3, the DNA is TGTGCCAGCAGCTCTCTGACAGGGGGCGAGCAGTACTTC. This sequence encodes CASSSLTGGEQYF.